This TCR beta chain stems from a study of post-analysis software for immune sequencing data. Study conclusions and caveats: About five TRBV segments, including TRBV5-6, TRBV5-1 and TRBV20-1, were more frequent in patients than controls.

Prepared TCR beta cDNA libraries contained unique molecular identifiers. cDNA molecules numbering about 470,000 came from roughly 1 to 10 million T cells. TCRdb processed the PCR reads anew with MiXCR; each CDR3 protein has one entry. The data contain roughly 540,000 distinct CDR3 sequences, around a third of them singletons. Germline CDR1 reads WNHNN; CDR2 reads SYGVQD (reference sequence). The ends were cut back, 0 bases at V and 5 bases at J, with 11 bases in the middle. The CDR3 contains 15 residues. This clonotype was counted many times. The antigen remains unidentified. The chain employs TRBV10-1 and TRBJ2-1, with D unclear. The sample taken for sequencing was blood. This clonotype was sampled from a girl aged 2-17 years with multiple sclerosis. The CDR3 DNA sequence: TGCGCCAGCAGTGAGTCAGGTAGATCCCACAATGAGCAGTTCTTC. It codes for CASSESGRSHNEQFF.